This T cell receptor (beta chain) was identified during a study of response to subunit inactivated influenza vaccine. The germline V gene encodes CDR1 SGHKS and CDR2 YYEKEE (reference sequence). This CDR3 has 14 amino acids. V lost 5 bases and J 5 bases, leaving 16 bases between the germline ends. TCRdb analysed the RT-PCR reads with MiXCR anew, one entry per CDR3 protein. The table lists a few hundred thousand distinct CDR3 sequences, 22% of them singletons. Note on this clonotype: What it recognizes is unknown.

The study, taken as a whole, reports: There was a suggestion from the authors that each seasonal influenza vaccination recruits few new T cells.

Sequenced material: PBMCs from blood, taken about 19 months after vaccination. The chain employs TRBV5-5 and TRBJ1-1, with unresolved D. The TCR was taken from a man aged 45 to 70 who received an inactivated influenza vaccine. The chain's CDR3 is CASRSRPLGTEAFF. The CDR3 nucleotides read TGTGCCAGCAGATCCCGACCCCTCGGAACTGAAGCTTTCTTT. Filled out from reference TRBV5-5 and TRBJ1-1, the complete variable domain reads DAGVTQSPTHLIKTRGQQVTLRCSPISGHKSVSWYQQVLGQGPQFIFQYYEKEERGRGNFPDRFSARQFPNYSSELNVNALLLGDSALYLCASRSRPLGTEAFFGQGTRLTVV.